The 30 T cell receptor beta chains below all came from one sample that was sequenced in a study of spatial heterogeneity in lung cancer. Time point indicated: sample taken at primary tumor resection. Frozen PBMC, nontumor lung or tumor provided whole RNA, which was sequenced unsorted. TCRdb reprocessed the 5' RACE reads with MiXCR, giving one entry per CDR3 protein. Of tens of thousands of distinct CDR3 sequences detected, approximately 8.2% appear once; the ten largest clones hold 6.9%. Sequences were derived from PBMCs, sampled at surgery. The source of these receptors is a male donor with early-stage non-small cell lung cancer.

This clonotype was seen a handful of times. V is TRBV6-5 and J is TRBJ2-7; D remains unclear. CDR1 is MNHEY and CDR2 is SVGAGI in the germline V gene. The V end was cut by 5 bases, the J end by 6 bases, with 14 bases between. The CDR3 has 13 amino acids. CDR3 residues: CASSPRTFGEQYF. CDR3 coding DNA: TGTGCCAGCAGTCCCCGGACGTTCGGCGAGCAGTACTTC.

At least ten counts were recorded for this clonotype. V gene TRBV11-2 combines with J gene TRBJ2-3; a possible D gene is TRBD1 (6 bases). V was pared by 4 bases and J by 3 bases, with 23 bases between. This CDR3 has 18 amino acids. CDR1 is SGHAT and CDR2 is FQNNGV in the germline V gene. CDR3: CASSSPATGPPHTDTQYF. DNA for the CDR3: TGTGCCAGCAGCTCCCCGGCGACAGGCCCACCCCATACAGATACGCAGTATTTT.

This clonotype was counted many times. V is TRBV7-8 and J is TRBJ1-4; 7 nucleotides align to TRBD1. V shed 5 bases and J 0 bases; nucleotides not matched to a gene: 6. From germline, CDR1 is SGHVS and CDR2 FQNEAQ. This CDR3 is 16 amino acids long. CDR3 region: CASSPRTGPTNEKLFF. The DNA for the CDR3 is TGTGCCAGCAGCCCGAGGACAGGCCCAACTAATGAAAAACTGTTTTTT. Using reference TRBV7-8 and TRBJ1-4 for the parts outside the CDR3, the full variable domain is GAGVSQSPRYKVAKRGQDVALRCDPISGHVSLFWYQQALGQGPEFLTYFQNEAQLDKSGLPSDRFFAERPEGSVSTLKIQRTQQEDSAVYLCASSPRTGPTNEKLFFGSGTQLSVL.

The chain recombines TRBV12-3 or TRBV12-4 with TRBJ2-2, with 7 bases that match TRBD2. With V trimmed by 6 bases and J by 2 bases, 3 bases remained unmatched. The CDR3 is 14 residues long. CDR3 in amino acids: CASSRDYNTGELFF. The CDR3 nucleotides read TGTGCCAGCAGCAGGGACTATAACACCGGGGAGCTGTTTTTT.

The chain links TRBV6-5 to TRBJ2-3; TRBD2 is a possible D gene (6 bases). The V gene lost 5 bases and the J gene lost 5 bases, with 8 bases spanning the gap. This CDR3 has 12 residues. The germline V gene has CDR1 MNHEY and CDR2 SVGAGI. CDR3: CASSMGGDTQYF. DNA of the CDR3: TGTGCCAGCAGTATGGGGGGAGATACGCAGTATTTT.

V and J are TRBV4-3 and TRBJ2-3; 10 bases line up with TRBD2. V shed 0 bases, J shed 2 bases, and the junction held 8 bases outside the gene matches. The CDR3 consists of 18 residues. CDR1 and CDR2 from the germline V gene are LGHNA and YSLEER. CDR3 residues: CASSQEVLAGVFTDTQYF. Here the CDR3 DNA reads TGCGCCAGCAGCCAAGAGGTCCTAGCGGGGGTGTTCACAGATACGCAGTATTTT.

The chain recombines TRBV20-1 with TRBJ2-1; 10 bases agree with TRBD2. This CDR3 region has 14 residues. Germline V gene data show CDR1 as DFQATT and CDR2 as SNEGSKA (reference sequence). V dropped 3 bases and J dropped 7; count of bases not matched to a gene: 6. The CDR3, as DNA: TGCAGTGCTAGGGCTAGCGGGAGACAAAATGAGCAGTTCTTC. It specifies CSARASGRQNEQFF.

This clonotype was observed a few times. The chain links TRBV5-1 to TRBJ2-1; 13 bases are a match to TRBD2. Germline V gives CDR1 SGHRS, CDR2 YFSETQ. The CDR3 has 17 amino acids. The trim removed 4 bases at V and 1 base at J, leaving 5 bases unmatched. The DNA for the CDR3 is TGCGCCAGCAGCCCGACTAGCGGGGGGCGTTCCTACAATGAGCAGTTCTTC. Its protein product is CASSPTSGGRSYNEQFF.

J is TRBJ1-4 and V is TRBV11-2; the D is unclear. V lost 5 bases and J lost 8, with 15 bases in between. From germline, CDR1 is SGHAT and CDR2 FQNNGV. The CDR3 contains 14 residues. This CDR3 reads CASSPPGGGEKLFF. The CDR3 nucleotides are TGTGCCAGCAGCCCACCGGGAGGAGGCGAAAAACTGTTTTTT.

The V gene is TRBV11-1, the J gene TRBJ1-1; TRBD1 matches at 7 bases. Germline CDR1 is SGHAT and CDR2 is FQDESV (reference sequence). The CDR3 spans 14 residues. V lost 3 bases and J lost 3; bases outside the gene matches: 4. The CDR3 nucleotides read TGTGCCAGCAGCTTCAGGCAGGGGGACACTGAAGCTTTCTTT. Translating gives CASSFRQGDTEAFF. Combining the CDR3 with reference TRBV11-1 and TRBJ1-1 gives the whole variable domain EAEVAQSPRYKITEKSQAVAFWCDPISGHATLYWYRQILGQGPELLVQFQDESVVDDSQLPKDRFSAERLKGVDSTLKIQPAELGDSAMYLCASSFRQGDTEAFFGQGTRLTVV.

V is TRBV9 and J is TRBJ1-2; 10 bases line up with TRBD1. Germline V gene lookup returns CDR1 SGDLS and CDR2 YYNGEE. The CDR3 is made up of 16 amino acids. V gave up 2 bases and J gave up 4 bases; unmatched junction bases: 8. The CDR3: CASSVDRDRGGYGYTF. CDR3 DNA: TGTGCCAGCAGCGTGGACCGGGACAGGGGCGGCTATGGCTACACCTTC.

The V call is TRBV27, the J call TRBJ1-4; 11 bases map to TRBD1. CDR1 is MNHEY, CDR2 SMNVEV, per germline (reference sequence). With 6 bases clipped from V and 6 bases from J, the junction kept 3 bases outside the gene matches. There are 14 residues in the CDR3. The CDR3 DNA reads as TGTGCCAGCAGGAGGACAGGGGGCGATGAAAAACTGTTTTTT. Translating gives CASRRTGGDEKLFF.

This rearrangement joins TRBV9 to TRBJ2-2; D call uncertain. The CDR3 spans 16 residues. V was clipped by 4 bases and J by 6 bases, with 19 bases between them. CDR1 is SGDLS and CDR2 is YYNGEE in the germline V gene. The CDR3 protein is CASSPQSFGGAGELFF. The CDR3 DNA follows: TGTGCCAGCAGCCCCCAGTCCTTTGGTGGCGCCGGGGAGCTGTTTTTT.

This clonotype appeared many times. The gene calls are TRBV19 and TRBJ2-1; TRBD2 matches at 7 bases. The CDR3 length is 14 residues. Germline lookup yields CDR1 LNHDA and CDR2 SQIVND (reference sequence). Trimming at V came to 7 bases and at J to 4 bases, leaving 7 bases not matched to a gene. CDR3 coding DNA: TGTGCCAGTATTGAGGGGAGGGGATACAATGAGCAGTTCTTC. Its translation: CASIEGRGYNEQFF.

This clonotype was picked up a small number of times. The V call is TRBV4-2, the J call TRBJ1-1, with 8 bases lining up with TRBD1. Germline V gene data show CDR1 as LGHNA and CDR2 as YNFKEQ. The CDR3 contains 16 residues. V was pared by 0 bases and J by 5 bases, with 8 bases of the junction left unmatched. The CDR3 region has the DNA TGTGCCAGCAGCCAAGATTACGGCAGGGGGCTTACTGAAGCTTTCTTT. This gives the protein CASSQDYGRGLTEAFF.

The chain uses TRBV10-2 and TRBJ2-1; no firm D call. This CDR3 comprises 15 residues. V was pared by 3 bases and J by 2 bases, with 11 bases between. Germline loops: CDR1 WSHSY, CDR2 SAAADI. The DNA of the CDR3 is TGCGCCAGCAGTGAACTCCGTACTCCCTACAATGAGCAGTTCTTC. Its protein is CASSELRTPYNEQFF.

The table lists this clonotype with a few counts. The chain recombines TRBV30 with TRBJ2-5; tentative D call: TRBD1 (6 bases). CDR3 size: 12 residues. Trimming stripped 5 bases from V and 3 bases from J, with 10 bases between. Germline-derived CDR1 and CDR2 are GTSNPN and SVGIG (reference sequence). DNA of the CDR3: TGTGCCTGGTCCTGGACAGAAGAGACCCAGTACTTC. Translation gives CAWSWTEETQYF.

This clonotype showed up just a few times. V is TRBV29-1 and J is TRBJ2-5, with D perhaps matching TRBD1 or TRBD2 (6 bases each). Trimming cost V 7 bases and J 5 bases, with 23 bases left between them. CDR1 and CDR2 from the germline V gene are SQVTM and ANQGSEA. CDR3 length: 15 amino acids. The CDR3 is CSAFRGMGAGETQYF. CDR3 sequence (DNA): TGCAGCGCCTTCCGAGGGATGGGGGCGGGGGAGACCCAGTACTTC.

The sample holds many counts of this clonotype. This rearrangement joins TRBV4-1 to TRBJ2-7, with TRBD2 matching over 10 bases. The CDR3 is 16 amino acids. The V segment lost 1 base and the J segment 4 bases; nucleotides outside the gene matches: 7. Germline V gene sequence: CDR1 MGHRA, CDR2 YSYEKL. The chain's CDR3 is CASSQVEAGGNYEQYF. The CDR3 nucleotides read TGCGCCAGCAGCCAAGTTGAAGCGGGAGGGAATTACGAGCAGTACTTC.

This clonotype was seen a handful of times. In nucleotides, the CDR3 is TGTGCCAGCAGCCCTTGGACAGGGTACCAAGAGACCCAGTACTTC. Translated: CASSPWTGYQETQYF. This chain uses TRBV9 with TRBJ2-5; TRBD1 matches 8 bases. The CDR3 runs 15 residues. Trimming cost V 4 bases and J 0 bases; bases outside gene matches: 5. From germline, CDR1 is SGDLS and CDR2 YYNGEE.

The chain combines TRBV11-1 with TRBJ2-6, with D unclear. Germline lookup yields CDR1 SGHAT and CDR2 FQDESV (reference sequence). The V and J ends lost 5 bases and 0 bases respectively, with 8 bases between them. The CDR3 length is 15 residues. The CDR3 protein is CASSLMDSGANVLTF. In nucleotides, the CDR3 is TGTGCCAGCAGCCTTATGGACTCTGGGGCCAACGTCCTGACTTTC.

This sequence joins TRBV2 and TRBJ2-7; weak D call: TRBD1 (8 bases). This CDR3 contains 14 residues. With 3 bases removed from V and 5 bases from J, the gap between germline ends came to 14 bases. Germline V gives CDR1 SNHLY, CDR2 FYNNEI. DNA of the CDR3: TGTGCCAGCAGTGATCAGGGGGCGGGAGACGAGCAGTACTTC. Its translation is CASSDQGAGDEQYF. The whole variable domain, filled in from reference TRBV2 and TRBJ2-7, reads EPEVTQTPSHQVTQMGQEVILRCVPISNHLYFYWYRQILGQKVEFLVSFYNNEISEKSEIFDDQFSVERPDGSNFTLKIRSTKLEDSAMYFCASSDQGAGDEQYFGPGTRLTVT.

This clonotype appeared a few times. The rearrangement uses TRBV3-1 and TRBJ2-5; D uncertain. From germline, CDR1 is LGHDT and CDR2 YNNKEL (reference sequence). There are 15 residues in the CDR3. Trimming stripped 0 bases from V and 5 bases from J, with 13 bases between. The CDR3 DNA sequence: TGTGCCAGCAGCCAAGAGGAAAACGGACCGGAGACCCAGTACTTC. Its protein product is CASSQEENGPETQYF.

This sequence joins TRBV20-1 and TRBJ1-6; D is ambiguous. CDR3 length equals 14 residues. Germline CDR1 reads DFQATT; CDR2 reads SNEGSKA (reference sequence). CDR3 in amino acids: CRAELSSYNSPLHF. CDR3 nucleotides: TGCAGGGCTGAACTTAGCTCCTATAATTCACCCCTCCACTTT.

This clonotype showed up many times. J is TRBJ1-5 and V is TRBV28; D is possibly TRBD1 (5 bases). This CDR3 is built from 16 residues. Germline lookup yields CDR1 MDHEN and CDR2 SYDVKM. V lost 6 bases, J lost 0 bases, and 15 bases lay in between. The CDR3 DNA reads TGTGCCAGCAGCCCTTCAGGGAGGGATAGCAATCAGCCCCAGCATTTT. Translated: CASSPSGRDSNQPQHF. Filled out from reference TRBV28 and TRBJ1-5, the complete variable domain reads DVKVTQSSRYLVKRTGEKVFLECVQDMDHENMFWYRQDPGLGLRLIYFSYDVKMKEKGDIPEGYSVSREKKERFSLILESASTNQTSMYLCASSPSGRDSNQPQHFGDGTRLSIL.

V is TRBV7-9 and J is TRBJ2-1; no clear D. This CDR3 is 15 amino acids long. The germline V gene encodes CDR1 SEHNR and CDR2 FQNEAQ (reference sequence). V lost 6 bases, J lost 4 bases, and 16 bases lay in between. The CDR3 DNA is TGTGCCAGCAGTGGTGGCGGACCGACATACAATGAGCAGTTCTTC. Translating it yields CASSGGGPTYNEQFF.

The J gene is TRBJ2-3, the V gene TRBV20-1; weak D call: TRBD2 (5 bases). Deletions cut 1 base from V and 5 bases from J, with 22 bases between. The CDR3 sequence is 17 residues long. The germline gives CDR1 DFQATT, CDR2 SNEGSKA (reference sequence). The CDR3 region is CSARVSGPAQGVDTQYF. CDR3 DNA sequence: TGCAGTGCTAGAGTGAGCGGCCCAGCCCAAGGAGTAGATACGCAGTATTTT.

This clonotype was picked up a small number of times. The chain combines TRBV10-3 with TRBJ1-4; 7 positions agree with TRBD1. The V gene's germline CDR1 is ENHRY and CDR2 SYGVKD. CDR3 length: 13 residues. V trimming: 6 bases; J trimming: 12 bases; junction bases outside the gene matches: 10. CDR3 residues: CAISSQGGTELFF. CDR3 nucleotide sequence: TGTGCCATCAGCTCCCAGGGGGGGACTGAACTGTTTTTT.

The V gene is TRBV7-2, the J gene TRBJ2-3; D is unresolved. From germline, CDR1 is SGHTA and CDR2 FQGNSA. This CDR3 has 12 residues. V was pared by 1 base and J by 9 bases, with 8 bases between. CDR3 region: CASSLDTGTQYF. CDR3 coding DNA: TGTGCCAGCAGCTTAGATACTGGGACGCAGTATTTT.

This clonotype was picked up a small number of times. The chain uses TRBV7-8 and TRBJ2-2; D remains unclear. The V gene's germline CDR1 is SGHVS and CDR2 FQNEAQ. The CDR3 totals 14 residues. Trimming removed 6 bases from V and 0 bases from J, with 8 bases in between. As DNA, the CDR3 is TGTGCCAGCAGAGTTGACACGAACACCGGGGAGCTGTTTTTT. Its protein is CASRVDTNTGELFF.